The 32 T cell receptor beta chains below all came from one sample that was sequenced in a study of lymphopenia after photon versus proton radiotherapy. TCRdb's copy holds only in-frame clones and misses some; the assay was immunoSEQ multiplex PCR. Of about 39,000 clones detected, roughly nine tenths appear once; the ten largest clones hold approximately 14%. The sample here was peripheral blood, taken from a patient treated with photon-based radiotherapy. These receptors were obtained from a man aged 55 to 70 with cholangiocarcinoma.

The V gene is TRBV7-8, the J gene TRBJ1-5; D not resolved. CDR1 is SGHVS and CDR2 is FQNEAQ in the germline V gene. This CDR3 has 14 residues. V shed 1 base and J shed 3 bases, with 7 bases lying between them. CDR3 in DNA: TGTGCCAGCAGCTTAGACAGAGACAATCAGCCCCAGCATTTT. The encoded protein is CASSLDRDNQPQHF.

This clone has just one count. This rearrangement joins TRBV5-6 to TRBJ1-6; 7 bases are shared with TRBD1. The length of the CDR3 is 16 residues. Germline V lookup: CDR1 SGHDT, CDR2 YYEEEE. J was trimmed by 7 bases and V by 3 bases; bases with no gene match: 10. The CDR3 DNA follows: TGTGCCAGCAGCTCAGAGGGGGCAGGGTGGAATTCACCCCTCCACTTT. Translating gives CASSSEGAGWNSPLHF.

The chain links TRBV5-1 to TRBJ2-6; 10 bases agree with TRBD1. Germline V CDR1 and CDR2: SGHRS, YFSETQ. V dropped 2 bases and J dropped 4; count of bases not matched to a gene: 6. CDR3 length equals 17 residues. The CDR3 sequence is CASSFDRGLRGANVLTF. Here the CDR3 DNA reads TGCGCCAGCAGCTTCGACAGGGGGCTGAGAGGGGCCAACGTCCTGACTTTC.

In DNA, the CDR3 is TGTGCCAGCAGCCCCCCTGATGCGGGGACTGTGGACTCTGGAAACACCATATATTTT. Encoded protein: CASSPPDAGTVDSGNTIYF. The J gene is TRBJ1-3, the V gene TRBV7-2; D possibly corresponds to TRBD1 (5 bases). Between the trimmed V and J ends, which lost 5 bases and 0 bases, there was a span of 23 bases. This CDR3 is 19 amino acids long. Germline CDR1 and CDR2: SGHTA and FQGNSA.

The chain combines TRBV19 with TRBJ1-1; TRBD1 matches 7 bases. Unmatched junction bases numbered 11, after V lost 6 bases and J lost 1 base. Germline V gene sequence: CDR1 LNHDA, CDR2 SQIVND (reference sequence). The CDR3 length is 16 residues. The CDR3 region is CASRISSGTENTEAFF. The CDR3 DNA follows: TGTGCCAGTAGAATTAGTTCGGGGACAGAGAACACTGAAGCTTTCTTT.

This clone was seen only once. J is TRBJ2-7 and V is TRBV2, with 9 bases identical to TRBD1. Trimming at V came to 2 bases and at J to 2 bases, leaving 4 bases not matched to a gene. This CDR3 is built from 15 residues. CDR1 SNHLY and CDR2 FYNNEI come from the germline V gene. In nucleotides, the CDR3 is TGTGCCAGCAGTGAATGGGACAGGGACGCCTACGAGCAGTACTTC. Its translation: CASSEWDRDAYEQYF. Drawing the rest from reference TRBV2 and TRBJ2-7, the complete variable domain is EPEVTQTPSHQVTQMGQEVILRCVPISNHLYFYWYRQILGQKVEFLVSFYNNEISEKSEIFDDQFSVERPDGSNFTLKIRSTKLEDSAMYFCASSEWDRDAYEQYFGPGTRLTVT.

This chain links TRBV5-1 with TRBJ2-6; 7 nucleotides agree with TRBD1. Germline CDR1 SGHRS, CDR2 YFSETQ. The CDR3 has 17 amino acids. Trimming at V came to 7 bases and at J to 0 bases, leaving 10 bases not matched to a gene. CDR3 sequence (DNA): TGCGCCAGCCGGACAGGTTACCGGAGCTCTGGGGCCAACGTCCTGACTTTC. Protein sequence: CASRTGYRSSGANVLTF.

The chain has TRBV6-5 and TRBJ2-1; possible D gene TRBD1, 7 bases. Germline V lookup: CDR1 MNHEY, CDR2 SVGAGI. The CDR3 sequence is 15 residues long. The ends were cut back, 4 bases at V and 8 bases at J, with 18 bases in the middle. The CDR3 loop reads CASSSRHRGGDEQFF. The CDR3 nucleotides are TGTGCCAGCAGTTCGCGGCACAGGGGCGGGGATGAGCAGTTCTTC.

The V call is TRBV19, the J call TRBJ2-7, with D possibly matching TRBD1 (6 bases). Germline CDR1 reads LNHDA; CDR2 reads SQIVND (reference sequence). The CDR3 spans 15 residues. V lost 3 bases to trimming and J lost 0 bases, with 12 bases between them. CDR3 in amino acids: CASSIGGRGSYEQYF. The CDR3 DNA sequence: TGTGCCAGTAGTATCGGCGGCAGGGGCTCCTACGAGCAGTACTTC.

The genes are TRBV28 and TRBJ2-4, with TRBD2 matching 10 bases. This CDR3 is 14 amino acids long. The junction had 7 bases not matched to a gene; V was cut back by 7 bases and J by 7 bases. Germline loops: CDR1 MDHEN, CDR2 SYDVKM. CDR3 coding DNA: TGTGCCAGCACCTCGCTAGCGGGAGTTAACATTCAGTACTTC. This encodes CASTSLAGVNIQYF.

The chain is built from TRBV9 and TRBJ1-4; 10 positions match TRBD1. Germline V gene sequence: CDR1 SGDLS, CDR2 YYNGEE. V dropped 0 bases and J dropped 6; count of bases not matched to a gene: 2. The CDR3 extends over 15 amino acids. CDR3 nucleotide sequence: TGTGCCAGCAGCGTAGGAGGGACAGGGGATGAAAAACTGTTTTTT. This encodes CASSVGGTGDEKLFF.

The rearrangement links TRBV11-2 to TRBJ2-3; 9 nucleotides agree with TRBD2. CDR1 and CDR2 from the germline V gene are SGHAT and FQNNGV. The J segment lost 0 bases and the V segment lost 5 bases, leaving 12 bases of the junction unmatched. The CDR3 totals 18 residues. CDR3 protein: CASSPPLAGYPSTDTQYF. In DNA form, the CDR3 reads TGTGCCAGCAGCCCCCCCCTAGCGGGGTATCCTAGCACAGATACGCAGTATTTT. Drawing the rest from reference TRBV11-2 and TRBJ2-3, the complete variable domain is EAGVAQSPRYKIIEKRQSVAFWCNPISGHATLYWYQQILGQGPKLLIQFQNNGVVDDSQLPKDRFSAERLKGVDSTLKIQPAKLEDSAVYLCASSPPLAGYPSTDTQYFGPGTRLTVL.

The J gene is TRBJ2-3, the V gene TRBV12-5; 7 positions match TRBD2. The germline V gene has CDR1 LGHNT and CDR2 FRNRAP. After removal of 2 bases from V and 8 bases from J, the junction contained 1 base not matched to a gene. The CDR3 runs to 12 residues. The CDR3, as DNA: TGTGCTAGTGGTTTGTCGGGGGGTACGCAGTATTTT. Its protein is CASGLSGGTQYF.

The chain combines TRBV7-4 with TRBJ2-4; no reliable D call. V was clipped by 1 base and J by 3 bases, with 13 bases between them. In germline, CDR1 is SGHVT, CDR2 SQSDAQ. The CDR3 is 16 amino acids. The CDR3 sequence: CASSLVKGSFKNIQYF. CDR3 in DNA: TGTGCCAGCAGCTTAGTTAAGGGCAGTTTCAAAAACATTCAGTACTTC.

The chain joins TRBV7-3 to TRBJ2-3, with 10 nucleotides matching TRBD1. This CDR3 comprises 15 residues. Germline V gene sequence: CDR1 SGHTA, CDR2 FQGTGA. V lost 5 bases, J lost 6 bases, and 8 bases stayed unmatched. CDR3 region: CASSRSGTGDDTQYF. As DNA, the CDR3 is TGTGCCAGCAGCCGTTCCGGGACAGGGGATGATACGCAGTATTTT. Full variable domain (outside the CDR3, taken from reference TRBV7-3 and TRBJ2-3): GAGVSQTPSNKVTEKGKYVELRCDPISGHTALYWYRQSLGQGPEFLIYFQGTGAADDSGLPNDRFFAVRPEGSVSTLKIQRTERGDSAVYLCASSRSGTGDDTQYFGPGTRLTVL.

The chain combines TRBV11-2 with TRBJ2-3, with 7 bases lining up with TRBD2. The CDR3 loop spans 14 amino acids. CDR1 is SGHAT and CDR2 is FQNNGV in the germline V gene. J gave up 4 bases and V 6 bases, and 7 bases lay outside the gene matches. This CDR3 is CASSLGGSSDTQYF. In DNA, the CDR3 is TGTGCCAGCAGTCTCGGGGGGTCGTCAGATACGCAGTATTTT.

The chain is built from TRBV4-2 and TRBJ2-3; 13 bases align to TRBD2. Germline CDR1 is LGHNA and CDR2 is YNFKEQ. J gave up 3 bases and V 4 bases, and 13 bases lay outside the gene matches. This CDR3 has 19 residues. The CDR3 protein is CASSPLLAGGDLRTDTQYF. CDR3 DNA: TGTGCCAGCAGCCCATTACTAGCGGGGGGGGACCTACGAACAGATACGCAGTATTTT.

The chain recombines TRBV2 with TRBJ2-7, with a weak D call TRBD2 (7 bases). Per the germline V gene, CDR1 is SNHLY and CDR2 is FYNNEI. V shed 6 bases and J shed 4 bases, with 13 bases lying between them. The CDR3 has 13 amino acids. CDR3 DNA: TGTGCCAGCAGGTCGGGGGGCCAGTACGAGCAGTACTTC. Its translation is CASRSGGQYEQYF.

DNA for the CDR3: TGTGCCAGCAGTTCCCTAGCGGGAGGGGTATATGAGCAGTTCTTC. It specifies CASSSLAGGVYEQFF. V and J are TRBV28 and TRBJ2-1; 12 bases align to TRBD2. The trim removed 4 bases at V and 8 bases at J, leaving 6 bases unmatched. The CDR3 sequence is 15 residues long. CDR1 is MDHEN and CDR2 is SYDVKM in the germline V gene.

The chain links TRBV5-1 to TRBJ2-1; D ambiguous. The CDR3 sequence is 15 residues long. The germline CDR1 and CDR2 sequences are SGHRS and YFSETQ. Trimming shortened V by 2 bases and J by 4 bases, and 13 bases separated the two germline ends. CDR3 sequence: CASSFGPSVYNEQFF. CDR3 nucleotide sequence: TGCGCCAGCAGCTTCGGACCCTCCGTATACAATGAGCAGTTCTTC.

The chain combines TRBV5-1 with TRBJ1-1; D gene uncertain. The ends were cut back, 4 bases at V and 1 base at J, with 11 bases in the middle. Germline CDR1 SGHRS, CDR2 YFSETQ. The CDR3 has 14 amino acids. The CDR3 is CASSAVVGNTEAFF. The CDR3 bases are TGCGCCAGCAGCGCCGTCGTTGGGAACACTGAAGCTTTCTTT.

V and J are TRBV29-1 and TRBJ2-3, with D perhaps TRBD2 (5 bases). CDR3 size: 13 residues. Per germline, CDR1 SQVTM and CDR2 ANQGSEA. V dropped 5 bases and J dropped 4 bases, with 13 bases sitting between them. The CDR3 sequence: CSVSSSPPDTQYF. In DNA, the CDR3 is TGCAGCGTTTCTAGCTCCCCCCCAGATACGCAGTATTTT.

This chain uses TRBV4-3 with TRBJ1-6, with TRBD1 matching 9 bases. J lost 7 bases, V lost 3 bases, and 7 bases had no gene match. This CDR3 has 16 residues. CDR1 and CDR2 (germline): LGHNA, YSLEER. The CDR3 region has the DNA TGCGCCAGCAGCCAGGATGTCGGACAGGGGAATTCACCCCTCCACTTT. Translated, it gives CASSQDVGQGNSPLHF.

The chain combines TRBV6-1 with TRBJ1-4; 7 bases are a match to TRBD1. CDR3 size: 14 residues. CDR1 and CDR2 from the germline V gene are MNHNS and SASEGT. V gave up 6 bases and J gave up 6 bases; unmatched junction bases: 7. The CDR3 nucleotides are TGTGCCAGCAGCCGGGACAGCAACTATGAAAAACTGTTTTTT. It translates to CASSRDSNYEKLFF.

This chain links TRBV28 with TRBJ2-1; 13 bases align to TRBD2. The junction had 2 bases not matched to a gene; V was cut back by 4 bases and J by 5 bases. The CDR3 contains 15 residues. Germline V CDR1 and CDR2: MDHEN, SYDVKM. CDR3 in amino acids: CASSWTSGSNNEQFF. The DNA of the CDR3 is TGTGCCAGCAGTTGGACTAGCGGGAGTAACAATGAGCAGTTCTTC. Filled out from reference TRBV28 and TRBJ2-1, the complete variable domain reads DVKVTQSSRYLVKRTGEKVFLECVQDMDHENMFWYRQDPGLGLRLIYFSYDVKMKEKGDIPEGYSVSREKKERFSLILESASTNQTSMYLCASSWTSGSNNEQFFGPGTRLTVL.

The rearrangement joins TRBV13 to TRBJ1-1; D remains ambiguous. The V gene lost 8 bases and the J gene lost 7 bases, with 11 bases spanning the gap. Germline loops: CDR1 PRHDT, CDR2 FYEKMQ (reference sequence). The CDR3 is 11 amino acids. The CDR3 coding sequence is TGTGCCAGCGCGACTAGGAGTGAAGCTTTCTTT. It yields the protein CASATRSEAFF.

This rearrangement joins TRBV19 to TRBJ2-5, with 8 bases aligning to TRBD1. The CDR3 totals 15 residues. With V trimmed by 1 base and J by 5 bases, 6 bases remained unmatched. Germline lookup yields CDR1 LNHDA and CDR2 SQIVND (reference sequence). The CDR3 DNA reads as TGTGCCAGTAGTATAGGGGGGACAGGAGGCGAGACCCAGTACTTC. This translates into CASSIGGTGGETQYF.

The chain has TRBV27 and TRBJ2-2; D is uncertain. In germline, CDR1 is MNHEY, CDR2 SMNVEV (reference sequence). V lost 6 bases and J lost 4, with 15 bases in between. This CDR3 is 15 amino acids long. The CDR3 region has the DNA TGTGCCAGCAGCCAAGGATTAGGCCGCACCGGGGAGCTGTTTTTT. This sequence encodes CASSQGLGRTGELFF.

V usage is TRBV7-9 and J usage is TRBJ2-3; no clear D. Germline lookup yields CDR1 SEHNR and CDR2 FQNEAQ (reference sequence). V was pared by 5 bases and J by 0 bases, with 9 bases between. The CDR3 consists of 14 residues. The CDR3 DNA is TGTGCCAGCAGCCCGCTGACTAGCACAGATACGCAGTATTTT. Amino acids: CASSPLTSTDTQYF.

This sequence joins TRBV2 and TRBJ2-6; D not certain. This CDR3 is 18 amino acids long. Trimming removed 3 bases from V and 2 bases from J, with 17 bases in between. Germline CDR1 is SNHLY and CDR2 is FYNNEI. CDR3: CASSDLALGPTGANVLTF. In DNA form, the CDR3 reads TGTGCCAGCAGTGACTTAGCCCTCGGGCCTACTGGGGCCAACGTCCTGACTTTC.

V usage is TRBV6-5 and J usage is TRBJ1-5, with 10 bases matching TRBD1. CDR3 length equals 14 residues. V trimming: 5 bases; J trimming: 5 bases; junction bases outside the gene matches: 3. CDR1 and CDR2 (germline): MNHEY, SVGAGI. In DNA, the CDR3 is TGTGCCAGCAGTGAGACAGGGGGCCATCAGCCCCAGCATTTT. Protein: CASSETGGHQPQHF.

The rearrangement uses TRBV5-8 and TRBJ1-2; D gene unclear. There are 10 residues in the CDR3. The V and J ends lost 2 bases and 4 bases respectively, with 0 bases between them. In germline, CDR1 is SGHTS, CDR2 YDEGEE. The CDR3 loop reads CASSFYGYTF. The CDR3 DNA sequence: TGTGCCAGCAGCTTCTATGGCTACACCTTC.